These T cell receptor beta chains were read from a single sample in a study of human T cells and chemical hapten exposure. TCRdb reanalysed the 5' RACE reads using MiXCR and keeps one entry per CDR3 protein. There are 65,000 to 95,000 distinct CDR3 sequences in the sample; 6.5% to 8.5% occur only once, and 2% to 2.5% lies in the top ten. These receptors were collected from a male donor in good health. CDR3s include the opening cysteine and the closing phenylalanine or tryptophan. Fields, in order: V gene, clone size, D gene, J gene, CDR3 protein, CDR3 DNA. A D gene is named only where the DNA matches it firmly. Expanded clones are given a class, and other clones once, few, many or no size at all.

TRBV3-1	-	TRBD1	TRBJ2-7	CASRGQVGDEQYF	TGTGCCAGCCGAGGACAGGTTGGTGACGAGCAGTACTTC
TRBV18	-	TRBD1	TRBJ2-3	CASSPRGPDTQYF	TGTGCCAGCTCACCCAGGGGGCCGGATACGCAGTATTTT
TRBV7-6	many	TRBD1	TRBJ2-5	CASSKETGGEETQYF	TGTGCCAGCAGCAAAGAGACAGGGGGCGAAGAGACCCAGTACTTC
TRBV10-1	many	-	TRBJ2-5	CASSGSVGQETQYF	TGCGCCAGCAGTGGTTCCGTAGGGCAAGAGACCCAGTACTTC
TRBV9	-	TRBD1	TRBJ1-1	CASSATGGLYTEAFF	TGTGCCAGCAGCGCGACAGGGGGCCTTTACACTGAAGCTTTCTTT
TRBV18	once	-	TRBJ1-5	CASSPQGVANQPQHF	TGTGCCAGCTCACCACAAGGGGTAGCCAATCAGCCCCAGCATTTT
TRBV5-4	medium-sized	TRBD2	TRBJ2-6	CASSSTSSYSGANVLTF	TGTGCCAGCAGCTCGACTAGCAGTTACTCTGGGGCCAACGTCCTGACTTTC
TRBV7-2	few	-	TRBJ2-6	CASSLLGGANVLTF	TGTGCCAGCAGCTTGTTAGGGGGAGCCAACGTCCTGACTTTC
TRBV27	few	TRBD1	TRBJ2-7	CASTSGTGSNEQYF	TGTGCCAGCACCTCCGGGACAGGCTCCAACGAGCAGTACTTC
TRBV7-9	-	-	TRBJ2-7	CASRRQDSEYEQYF	TGTGCCAGCAGAAGACAGGACTCGGAATACGAGCAGTACTTC
TRBV12-3/TRBV12-4	few	TRBD2	TRBJ2-3	CASSFGGEGDTQYF	TGTGCCAGCAGTTTCGGCGGGGAGGGAGATACGCAGTATTTT
TRBV6-5	few	-	TRBJ1-2	CASRSGVYGYTF	TGTGCCAGCAGGTCAGGGGTATATGGCTACACCTTC
TRBV4-3	many	TRBD1	TRBJ2-2	CASSQGTGHTGELFF	TGCGCCAGCAGCCAAGGGACAGGGCACACCGGGGAGCTGTTTTTT
TRBV20-1	many	TRBD2	TRBJ2-7	CSARASGLEYEQYF	TGCAGTGCTAGAGCCTCAGGACTAGAGTACGAGCAGTACTTC
TRBV7-3	-	TRBD2	TRBJ2-5	CASSSGTSGVAGTQYF	TGTGCCAGCAGCTCCGGGACTAGCGGGGTGGCGGGGACCCAGTACTTC
TRBV5-4	few	TRBD2	TRBJ2-1	CASSLRREKTRNEQFF	TGTGCCAGCAGCTTGAGGCGGGAGAAGACGAGGAATGAGCAGTTCTTC
TRBV9	few	TRBD1	TRBJ1-1	CASSLGQGDTEAFF	TGTGCCAGCAGCTTGGGACAGGGGGACACTGAAGCTTTCTTT
TRBV7-6	many	TRBD2	TRBJ2-3	CASSPSGGSTDTQYF	TGTGCCAGCAGTCCTAGCGGGGGTAGCACAGATACGCAGTATTTT
TRBV7-9	few	-	TRBJ1-5	CASSLAGDNQPQHF	TGTGCCAGCAGCTTGGCAGGGGACAATCAGCCCCAGCATTTT
TRBV3-1	-	-	TRBJ1-3	CASSQVRGYRNTIYF	TGTGCCAGCAGCCAAGTCCGGGGCTATAGAAACACCATATATTTT
TRBV4-1	few	-	TRBJ2-7	CASSQGDEQYF	TGCGCCAGCAGCCAAGGGGACGAGCAGTACTTC
TRBV27	few	-	TRBJ2-4	CASSSGNRNRVAKNIQYF	TGTGCCAGCAGTTCTGGGAACCGTAACCGAGTAGCCAAAAACATTCAGTACTTC
TRBV5-1	few	-	TRBJ2-7	CASSWSGPYEQYF	TGCGCCAGCAGCTGGAGTGGGCCCTACGAGCAGTACTTC
TRBV11-1	many	-	TRBJ2-7	CASSLRRDFSSYEQYF	TGTGCCAGCAGCTTACGTAGGGACTTCAGCTCCTACGAGCAGTACTTC
TRBV6-2/TRBV6-3	many	-	TRBJ2-1	CASSYPSSYNEQFF	TGTGCCAGCAGTTACCCGAGCTCCTACAATGAGCAGTTCTTC
TRBV14	few	-	TRBJ2-7	CASSQDTWLGVSYEQYF	TGTGCCAGCAGCCAAGATACGTGGTTGGGGGTCTCCTACGAGCAGTACTTC
TRBV7-2	-	TRBD2	TRBJ2-3	CASSLTFRGVRTDTQYF	TGTGCCAGCAGCTTAACGTTCCGGGGGGTGAGGACAGATACGCAGTATTTT
TRBV10-3	many	-	TRBJ2-3	CATYGSFTDTQYF	TGTGCCACCTACGGGTCCTTCACAGATACGCAGTATTTT
TRBV20-1	few	TRBD2	TRBJ2-2	CSARPRLAGNTGELFF	TGCAGTGCCCGGCCCCGACTAGCGGGGAACACCGGGGAGCTGTTTTTT
TRBV27	-	-	TRBJ2-3	CASSIFSTDTQYF	TGTGCCAGCAGTATCTTTAGCACAGATACGCAGTATTTT
TRBV20-1	few	-	TRBJ1-5	CSASVRGSNQPQHF	TGCAGTGCTAGCGTCAGGGGATCGAATCAGCCCCAGCATTTT
TRBV29-1	few	-	TRBJ2-2	CSVGSGSGTGELFF	TGCAGCGTAGGGTCCGGGTCGGGCACCGGGGAGCTGTTTTTT
TRBV29-1	few	-	TRBJ2-5	CSVEFNRAETQYF	TGCAGCGTTGAGTTTAACAGGGCAGAGACCCAGTACTTC
TRBV10-3	few	TRBD1	TRBJ2-1	CAIRGTDSYNEQFF	TGTGCCATCAGAGGGACAGACTCCTACAATGAGCAGTTCTTC
TRBV15	-	-	TRBJ1-1	CATSREALGPSNTEAFF	TGTGCCACCAGCAGAGAGGCCCTAGGACCCTCGAACACTGAAGCTTTCTTT
TRBV19	-	TRBD1	TRBJ2-2	CASSIRQGSDTGELFF	TGTGCCAGTAGTATCCGACAGGGGTCGGACACCGGGGAGCTGTTTTTT
TRBV18	-	-	TRBJ2-1	CASSPMGPGASFRNEQFF	TGTGCCAGCTCACCAATGGGGCCAGGGGCCTCTTTTCGCAATGAGCAGTTCTTC
TRBV30	many	-	TRBJ2-5	CAWSGGATPYQETQYF	TGTGCCTGGAGTGGGGGGGCGACCCCGTACCAAGAGACCCAGTACTTC
TRBV27	many	-	TRBJ1-1	CASRVSGSATEAFF	TGTGCCAGCAGAGTTTCAGGGAGTGCGACTGAAGCTTTCTTT
TRBV10-3	many	-	TRBJ2-7	CAISEDRHEQYF	TGTGCCATCAGTGAGGACAGACACGAGCAGTACTTC